This TCR beta chain was retrieved from a study of blood T cell repertoires in COVID-19. TCRdb's table, derived via immunoSEQ multiplex PCR, lists solely in-frame clones and lacks some. The sample carries about 430,000 clones, 85% to 90% recorded once. CDR3 size: 17 residues. The ends lost 0 bases at V and 4 bases at J; junction bases unmatched: 5. The germline V gene encodes CDR1 LGHNA and CDR2 YSLEER. This sequence originates from a woman in her thirties with acute COVID-19. The sequenced material came from PBMCs or T cells enriched from blood (not recorded which). This rearrangement joins TRBV4-3 to TRBJ2-6, with 8 bases that match TRBD2. DNA for the CDR3: TGCGCCAGCAGCCAAGATCGGGGGGGCGCGGGGGCCAACGTCCTGACTTTC. It is translated as CASSQDRGGAGANVLTF.